Below, 9 T cell receptor beta chains from the same sample are listed, as sequenced in a study of Ad26.COV2.S vaccination and SARS-CoV-2 variants. Treatment of the sample: 15 to 20 received Ad26.COV2.S at low or high dose, single or two shots; 5 received placebo; per-sample allocation not given. Material that was analyzed had been drawn on day 63 after the first vaccine or placebo injection. Profiled with immunoSEQ multiplex PCR; TCRdb holds only in-frame clones, not every one. The sample has 300,000 to 500,000 clones, around 85% seen once. The sample was peripheral blood, taken in a trial of Ad26.COV2.S vaccine versus placebo. Source of these receptors: a person between 18 and 59 years old who received the Ad26.COV2.S COVID-19 vaccine or a placebo.

The chain recombines TRBV6-9 with TRBJ2-3, with a possible D match to TRBD1 (8 bases). With 6 bases removed from V and 3 bases from J, the gap between germline ends came to 22 bases. CDR3 length: 17 amino acids. Germline V gives CDR1 MNHGY, CDR2 SVAAGI. CDR3 residues: CASRPTGEGRYTDTQYF. CDR3 DNA: TGTGCCAGCAGACCGACAGGGGAGGGGCGCTATACAGATACGCAGTATTTT.

The V call is TRBV7-2, the J call TRBJ1-1, with unresolved D. From germline, CDR1 is SGHTA and CDR2 FQGNSA. Deletions cut 3 bases from V and 4 bases from J, with 15 bases between. There are 15 residues in the CDR3. The CDR3 protein is CASSFHYSGGTEAFF. In DNA form, the CDR3 reads TGTGCCAGCAGCTTCCATTACTCCGGCGGCACTGAAGCTTTCTTT.

This chain joins TRBV27 and TRBJ1-5, with unresolved D. The CDR3 has 12 amino acids. The ends were cut back, 3 bases at V and 6 bases at J, with 6 bases in the middle. Germline CDR1 reads MNHEY; CDR2 reads SMNVEV (reference sequence). Written as DNA, the CDR3 is TGTGCCAGCAGTTTCTGGGGTCAGCCCCAGCATTTT. It translates to CASSFWGQPQHF.

This clone was detected once. The CDR3 region has the DNA TGTGCCAGCAGCCAAGACCTGGGAGGGAGGGGCTATGGCTACACCTTC. Protein sequence: CASSQDLGGRGYGYTF. The chain combines TRBV14 with TRBJ1-2; D may be TRBD1 (5 bases). Germline V gives CDR1 SGHDN, CDR2 FVKESK. Trimming shortened V by 0 bases and J by 4 bases, and 15 bases separated the two germline ends. CDR3 size: 16 residues.

As regards this clone: The same CDR3 is also encoded by other DNA sequences in this sample. This chain connects TRBV6-5 to TRBJ1-2, with TRBD1 as a possible D gene (6 bases). V was clipped by 5 bases and J by 6 bases, with 13 bases between them. From germline, CDR1 is MNHEY and CDR2 SVGAGI. The CDR3 runs to 13 residues. The CDR3 loop reads CASSLGQGNGYTF. The CDR3 coding sequence is TGTGCCAGCAGTCTTGGGCAGGGGAATGGCTACACCTTC.

This clone has only a few counts. The V call is TRBV15, the J call TRBJ1-1, with a weak D call TRBD1 (5 bases). This CDR3 comprises 13 residues. Per germline, CDR1 LNHNV and CDR2 YYDKDF (reference sequence). The ends were cut back, 4 bases at V and 0 bases at J, with 6 bases in the middle. DNA of the CDR3: TGTGCCACCAGCATGGACATGAACACTGAAGCTTTCTTT. Protein product: CATSMDMNTEAFF.

The chain has TRBV5-1 and TRBJ2-7; D gene ambiguous. Germline V gene sequence: CDR1 SGHRS, CDR2 YFSETQ. This CDR3 contains 11 residues. V shed 4 bases and J shed 7 bases, with 9 bases lying between them. This CDR3 is CASSPDREQYF. For the CDR3, the DNA is TGCGCCAGCAGCCCTGACCGAGAGCAGTACTTC. Filled out from reference TRBV5-1 and TRBJ2-7, the complete variable domain reads KAGVTQTPRYLIKTRGQQVTLSCSPISGHRSVSWYQQTPGQGLQFLFEYFSETQRNKGNFPGRFSGRQFSNSRSEMNVSTLELGDSALYLCASSPDREQYFGPGTRLTVT.

The chain has TRBV7-9 and TRBJ2-3, with TRBD2 matching 10 bases. Looked up from germline, CDR1 is SEHNR and CDR2 is FQNEAQ (reference sequence). The CDR3 is 16 residues long. Trimming removed 4 bases from V and 3 bases from J; junction bases left unmatched: 7. CDR3 residues: CASSSLAGGATDTQYF. The CDR3 region has the DNA TGTGCCAGCAGCTCTTTAGCGGGGGGTGCAACAGATACGCAGTATTTT.

V and J are TRBV15 and TRBJ2-5, with D tentatively TRBD1 (6 bases). There are 18 residues in the CDR3. In germline, CDR1 is LNHNV, CDR2 YYDKDF (reference sequence). V gave up 0 bases and J gave up 2 bases, with 19 bases separating them. The CDR3: CATSRDLVQAGTQETQYF. The CDR3 nucleotides are TGTGCCACCAGCAGAGATCTCGTTCAAGCTGGGACACAAGAGACCCAGTACTTC.